Here is one TCR beta chain with its context. Antigen specificity is unknown. The germline gives CDR1 SQVTM, CDR2 ANQGSEA. Germline trimming cut 4 bases from V and 4 bases from J; bases unmatched to any gene: 6. The CDR3 is 14 residues long. This sample is part of a study of shared clonotypes between healthy human individuals. Study background: Used for every donor were three CD4 naive, three CD4 memory, two CD8 naive and one CD8 memory plate.

The assay was immunoSEQ multiplex PCR, and TCRdb's table has in-frame clones only and misses some. This table holds around 1.9 million clones, 90% to 95% found once. Findings and caveats of the study: As a rule, naive subsets had a larger estimated richness than memory subsets. Among non-shared clonotypes, generation probabilities were lower than among those shared by all four donors.

Positive CCR7 selection of CD45RO-negative cells yielded the naive CD8 cells, and terminally differentiated effector memory CD45RA+ cells were excluded. This sequence was found in a man aged 18 to 29 in good health. Some clones in this sample may be carry-over from other donors' samples. Source material: naive CD8+ T cells from PBMCs. The V call is TRBV29-1, the J call TRBJ2-1, with TRBD2 matching 8 bases. CDR3 bases: TGCAGCGTTGTATCCAGCGGGAGTTACAATGAGCAGTTCTTC. It yields the protein CSVVSSGSYNEQFF.